These 30 T cell receptor beta chains originate from one sample sequenced in a study of CD8 T cells in Susac syndrome. A quantity of roughly 0.5 to 1 ug RNA underwent reverse transcription using random hexamers. Each CDR3 protein gets one entry after TCRdb re-called the immunoSEQ multiplex PCR reads with MiXCR. Of 40,000 to 55,000 distinct CDR3 sequences listed, 93% were seen once; the top ten hold roughly 0.5%. The specimen sequenced was CD8+ T cells from PBMCs. All receptors come from a human donor with multiple sclerosis.

CDR3 sequence reads: CATSGRVGASPLHF. In DNA, the CDR3 is TGTGCCACCAGTGGCAGGGTTGGTGCTTCACCCCTCCACTTT. The chain uses TRBV15 and TRBJ1-6; possible D gene TRBD1, 5 bases. Trimming stripped 6 bases from V and 9 bases from J, with 15 bases between. The CDR3 is 14 residues long. The V gene's germline CDR1 is LNHNV and CDR2 YYDKDF (reference sequence).

The CDR3, as DNA: TGTGCCAGCAGCTTAGGTCCCGGATATGGCTACACCTTC. It codes for CASSLGPGYGYTF. The J gene is TRBJ1-2, the V gene TRBV11-2; D gene uncertain. V was shortened by 1 base and J by 5 bases, with 8 bases between the two germline ends. This CDR3 has 13 residues. Germline V lookup: CDR1 SGHAT, CDR2 FQNNGV.

This chain uses TRBV29-1 with TRBJ2-1, with 7 bases aligning to TRBD1. In germline, CDR1 is SQVTM, CDR2 ANQGSEA. This CDR3 has 15 amino acids. Trimming removed 3 bases from V and 7 bases from J; junction bases left unmatched: 12. In nucleotides, the CDR3 is TGCAGCGTTGAGGGCGCAGGGGGTTGGGGAAATGAGCAGTTCTTC. Protein: CSVEGAGGWGNEQFF.

The chain employs TRBV7-9 and TRBJ2-7; maybe TRBD1 (7 bases). V dropped 1 base and J dropped 1 base, with 23 bases sitting between them. The germline CDR1 and CDR2 sequences are SEHNR and FQNEAQ (reference sequence). The CDR3 contains 19 residues. CDR3: CASSLGQGGPISGSYEQYF. CDR3 DNA sequence: TGTGCCAGCAGCTTAGGCCAGGGGGGACCCATTTCAGGGTCCTACGAGCAGTACTTC.

This rearrangement joins TRBV14 to TRBJ2-1, with D possibly TRBD1 on 5 matching bases. CDR1 and CDR2 from the germline V gene are SGHDN and FVKESK. V shed 2 bases and J shed 8 bases, with 10 bases lying between them. The length of the CDR3 is 13 residues. In DNA form, the CDR3 reads TGTGCCAGCAGCCAATCAGGGTTTGATGAGCAGTTCTTC. It encodes CASSQSGFDEQFF.

J is TRBJ1-6 and V is TRBV6-1; tentative D call: TRBD1 (6 bases). V was clipped by 5 bases and J by 0 bases, with 17 bases between them. Per germline, CDR1 MNHNS and CDR2 SASEGT. This CDR3 comprises 18 residues. CDR3 DNA: TGTGCCAGCAGTCCCCGGGACATCACGTCCTCCTATAATTCACCCCTCCACTTT. Protein product: CASSPRDITSSYNSPLHF.

The chain has TRBV12-3 or TRBV12-4 and TRBJ1-2, with TRBD1 as a possible D gene (6 bases). This CDR3 region has 14 residues. Trimming shortened V by 4 bases and J by 6 bases, and 15 bases separated the two germline ends. The CDR3 spells CASSSRGAVNGYTF. In DNA form, the CDR3 reads TGTGCCAGCAGTTCGCGGGGGGCGGTTAATGGCTACACCTTC.

V is TRBV2 and J is TRBJ1-3; D is undetermined. The length of the CDR3 is 14 residues. V lost 2 bases, J lost 0 bases, and 5 bases lay in between. Germline CDR1 and CDR2: SNHLY and FYNNEI. CDR3 sequence (DNA): TGTGCCAGCAGTGAAATGGGCTCTGGAAACACCATATATTTT. This gives the protein CASSEMGSGNTIYF.

This clonotype was recorded once. J is TRBJ1-5 and V is TRBV4-1; a weak D match, TRBD1 (6 bases). The CDR3 runs 17 residues. The ends were cut back, 4 bases at V and 2 bases at J, with 18 bases in the middle. Germline V gene sequence: CDR1 MGHRA, CDR2 YSYEKL. This chain's CDR3 is CASSPDTWTEGNQPQHF. In DNA, the CDR3 is TGCGCCAGCAGCCCAGACACTTGGACAGAAGGCAATCAGCCCCAGCATTTT.

This clonotype was seen a few times. The V and J genes are TRBV4-2 and TRBJ2-7; the D gene is possibly TRBD1 (6 bases). Germline V gives CDR1 LGHNA, CDR2 YNFKEQ. The V and J ends lost 4 bases and 4 bases respectively, with 11 bases between them. The CDR3 runs 13 residues. The CDR3 region is CASSPSGVYEQYF. The CDR3 DNA is TGTGCCAGCAGCCCTTCAGGGGTTTACGAGCAGTACTTC.

The V gene is TRBV5-1, the J gene TRBJ2-7, with TRBD1 matching 12 bases. The CDR3 loop spans 15 amino acids. Germline CDR1 SGHRS, CDR2 YFSETQ. With V trimmed by 3 bases and J by 4 bases, 5 bases remained unmatched. The chain's CDR3 is CASSWGTGGGYEQYF. The CDR3 region has the DNA TGCGCCAGCAGCTGGGGGACAGGGGGCGGTTACGAGCAGTACTTC.

The chain carries TRBV5-6 and TRBJ1-2; 8 positions agree with TRBD1. CDR3 length equals 14 residues. Germline-derived CDR1 and CDR2 are SGHDT and YYEEEE. Trimming at V came to 4 bases and at J to 5 bases, leaving 7 bases not matched to a gene. CDR3 residues: CASSGEDREYGYTF. CDR3 nucleotides: TGTGCCAGCAGCGGTGAGGACAGGGAATATGGCTACACCTTC.

The chain employs TRBV7-3 and TRBJ2-3; 8 bases agree with TRBD2. Germline V gene lookup returns CDR1 SGHTA and CDR2 FQGTGA. The CDR3 length is 16 residues. V was pared by 2 bases and J by 0 bases, with 4 bases of the junction left unmatched. Written as DNA, the CDR3 is TGTGCCAGCAGCTTATTGGGCGGGGGGAGCACAGATACGCAGTATTTT. It translates to CASSLLGGGSTDTQYF. The whole variable domain, remainder taken from reference TRBV7-3 and TRBJ2-3, is GAGVSQTPSNKVTEKGKYVELRCDPISGHTALYWYRQSLGQGPEFLIYFQGTGAADDSGLPNDRFFAVRPEGSVSTLKIQRTERGDSAVYLCASSLLGGGSTDTQYFGPGTRLTVL.

The chain has TRBV6-1 and TRBJ2-1; TRBD2 agrees at 7 bases. The CDR3 contains 16 residues. With 5 bases clipped from V and 0 bases from J, the junction kept 7 bases outside the gene matches. Germline values: CDR1 MNHNS, CDR2 SASEGT. The CDR3 DNA is TGTGCCAGCAGTCTGGGGGGGTGGAGCTCCTACAATGAGCAGTTCTTC. Translating it yields CASSLGGWSSYNEQFF.

V is TRBV6-5 and J is TRBJ2-1; no reliable D call. Trimming took 0 bases from V and 7 from J, leaving 7 bases between them. The CDR3 runs to 13 residues. Per germline, CDR1 MNHEY and CDR2 SVGAGI. The CDR3 DNA reads TGTGCCAGCAGTTACTCTTTGGGGAATGAGCAGTTCTTC. Its translation is CASSYSLGNEQFF.

The chain couples TRBV18 to TRBJ2-3; D remains ambiguous. Trimming shortened V by 5 bases and J by 6 bases, and 12 bases separated the two germline ends. CDR3 length equals 13 residues. The V gene's germline CDR1 is KGHSH and CDR2 LQKENI. The CDR3 reads CASSLLVPDTQYF. The CDR3, as DNA: TGTGCCAGCTCATTGTTAGTGCCGGATACGCAGTATTTT.

The V gene is TRBV20-1, the J gene TRBJ1-5; 8 nucleotides line up with TRBD1. After removal of 6 bases from V and 4 bases from J, the junction contained 14 bases not matched to a gene. From germline, CDR1 is DFQATT and CDR2 SNEGSKA (reference sequence). The CDR3 has 16 amino acids. The CDR3 protein is CSAKPIGQGLNQPQHF. Here the CDR3 DNA reads TGCAGTGCCAAGCCCATCGGACAGGGCCTGAATCAGCCCCAGCATTTT.

The chain couples TRBV7-9 to TRBJ1-2; D is ambiguous. Germline-derived CDR1 and CDR2 are SEHNR and FQNEAQ (reference sequence). V was cut by 1 base and J by 3 bases, with 12 bases left in between. The CDR3 spans 15 residues. The DNA for the CDR3 is TGTGCCAGCAGCTTAGAAAGTTCGGGGTACTATGGCTACACCTTC. It encodes CASSLESSGYYGYTF.

The chain couples TRBV20-1 to TRBJ2-1, with 7 bases identical to TRBD1. The V gene's germline CDR1 is DFQATT and CDR2 SNEGSKA (reference sequence). The CDR3 length is 15 residues. J was trimmed by 2 bases and V by 0 bases; bases with no gene match: 4. The CDR3 is CSARDTQGAYNEQFF. As DNA, the CDR3 is TGCAGTGCTAGAGATACCCAGGGGGCCTACAATGAGCAGTTCTTC.

V usage is TRBV15 and J usage is TRBJ2-7; 11 bases align to TRBD1. V shed 5 bases and J 5 bases; nucleotides not matched to a gene: 5. Germline V lookup: CDR1 LNHNV, CDR2 YYDKDF (reference sequence). The CDR3 extends over 14 amino acids. As DNA, the CDR3 is TGTGCCACCAGCGCCCGGACAGGGGGCGACGAGCAGTACTTC. Translated, it gives CATSARTGGDEQYF. Based on the CDR3 plus reference TRBV15 and TRBJ2-7, the full variable domain is DAMVIQNPRYQVTQFGKPVTLSCSQTLNHNVMYWYQQKSSQAPKLLFHYYDKDFNNEADTPDNFQSRRPNTSFCFLDIRSPGLGDTAMYLCATSARTGGDEQYFGPGTRLTVT.

This clonotype was recorded only once. The chain combines TRBV7-9 with TRBJ2-1; D may be TRBD2 (7 bases). Germline loops: CDR1 SEHNR, CDR2 FQNEAQ (reference sequence). The CDR3 consists of 17 residues. Between the trimmed V and J ends, which lost 0 bases and 7 bases, there was a span of 19 bases. CDR3 nucleotides: TGTGCCAGCAGCTTAGCCTCAGGTGGGGGGGCCGGGAATGAGCAGTTCTTC. Its translation is CASSLASGGGAGNEQFF.

This chain joins TRBV27 and TRBJ1-5, with a tentative D call TRBD1 (6 bases). Looked up from germline, CDR1 is MNHEY and CDR2 is SMNVEV (reference sequence). The CDR3 length is 15 residues. V lost 0 bases and J 4 bases, leaving 10 bases between the germline ends. The CDR3 loop reads CASSLSRGGNQPQHF. The CDR3 coding sequence is TGTGCCAGCAGTTTATCGAGGGGGGGAAATCAGCCCCAGCATTTT.

The gene calls are TRBV4-3 and TRBJ2-1; TRBD2 agrees at 9 bases. Per germline, CDR1 LGHNA and CDR2 YSLEER. The CDR3 contains 16 residues. The trim removed 3 bases at V and 3 bases at J, leaving 6 bases unmatched. CDR3: CASSHILAGVYNEQFF. In DNA form, the CDR3 reads TGCGCCAGCAGCCACATCTTAGCGGGGGTCTACAATGAGCAGTTCTTC.

As DNA, the CDR3 is TGTGCCAGCAGTCCTTCGACAGGCTATGGCTACACCTTC. Protein: CASSPSTGYGYTF. The V call is TRBV27, the J call TRBJ1-2; TRBD1 is a possible D gene (6 bases). V gave up 5 bases and J gave up 4 bases, with 11 bases separating them. The CDR3 sequence is 13 residues long. Per germline, CDR1 MNHEY and CDR2 SMNVEV (reference sequence).

The V call is TRBV6-5, the J call TRBJ2-1; 7 bases are a match to TRBD1. This CDR3 is 15 amino acids long. Germline V lookup: CDR1 MNHEY, CDR2 SVGAGI. Germline trimming cut 5 bases from V and 4 bases from J; bases unmatched to any gene: 8. CDR3 DNA: TGTGCCAGCAGTCCGACGAGGGGGCCATACAATGAGCAGTTCTTC. This gives the protein CASSPTRGPYNEQFF.

The chain recombines TRBV30 with TRBJ1-2; no clear D. Trimming removed 3 bases at V and 5 bases at J, with 22 bases between. The germline CDR1 and CDR2 sequences are GTSNPN and SVGIG (reference sequence). The CDR3 runs to 16 residues. As DNA, the CDR3 is TGTGCCTGGAGCGATTCCCTTGACACGGAAATATATGGCTACACCTTC. Translated, it gives CAWSDSLDTEIYGYTF. The full variable domain, with the rest looked up from reference TRBV30 and TRBJ1-2, is SQTIHQWPATLVQPVGSPLSLECTVEGTSNPNLYWYRQAAGRGLQLLFYSVGIGQISSEVPQNLSASRPQDRQFILSSKKLLLSDSGFYLCAWSDSLDTEIYGYTFGSGTRLTVV.

The rearrangement links TRBV4-2 to TRBJ1-1; no clear D gene. The CDR3 contains 16 residues. Trimming pared 0 bases from V and 0 bases from J, leaving 11 bases between. Germline-derived CDR1 and CDR2 are LGHNA and YNFKEQ. CDR3 sequence reads: CASSQDRPGMNTEAFF. CDR3 coding DNA: TGTGCCAGCAGCCAAGATCGTCCTGGAATGAACACTGAAGCTTTCTTT.

This chain uses TRBV7-9 with TRBJ1-1, with D uncertain. Per germline, CDR1 SEHNR and CDR2 FQNEAQ (reference sequence). The length of the CDR3 is 13 residues. V was shortened by 3 bases and J by 11 bases, with 16 bases between the two germline ends. This CDR3 reads CASSLGPQEWAFF. The CDR3, as DNA: TGTGCCAGCAGCTTGGGTCCTCAAGAGTGGGCTTTCTTT.

The chain links TRBV5-6 to TRBJ2-5; the D is unclear. Trimming took off 4 bases at V and 5 bases at J, with 18 bases between the two ends. The germline V gene has CDR1 SGHDT and CDR2 YYEEEE. This CDR3 has 15 amino acids. The CDR3 sequence: CASSLELVGRETQYF. In nucleotides, the CDR3 is TGTGCCAGCAGCCTCGAATTAGTGGGTCGGGAGACCCAGTACTTC.

The chain recombines TRBV20-1 with TRBJ1-2, with a possible D match to TRBD1 (5 bases). This CDR3 has 12 residues. Germline CDR1 reads DFQATT; CDR2 reads SNEGSKA (reference sequence). V was clipped by 4 bases and J by 4 bases, with 10 bases between them. CDR3 sequence reads: CSANRDPYGYTF. The CDR3 nucleotides are TGCAGTGCTAACCGGGACCCCTATGGCTACACCTTC.